These 30 T cell receptor beta chains were sequenced from one sample in a study of cytomegalovirus exposure and HLA in healthy donors. Primers for the PCR totalled 60 Vbeta and 13 Jbeta. Profiling relied on immunoSEQ multiplex PCR, and the TCRdb table lists in-frame clones only, not all of them. Of a few hundred thousand clones listed, about 82% were seen once; the top ten hold about 3%. Sequencing was carried out using PBMCs. The receptor source for this set is a man aged 25-45 years in good health and CMV-seronegative.

The chain employs TRBV5-1 and TRBJ1-2; 9 nucleotides agree with TRBD1. The CDR3 sequence is 14 residues long. Germline CDR1 is SGHRS and CDR2 is YFSETQ. After removal of 4 bases from V and 4 bases from J, the junction contained 5 bases not matched to a gene. The CDR3 DNA follows: TGCGCCAGCAGCCGGACAGGGGATGGCTATGGCTACACCTTC. Translating it yields CASSRTGDGYGYTF.

The V gene is TRBV19, the J gene TRBJ1-5; D is ambiguous. The CDR3 extends over 15 amino acids. Germline V CDR1 and CDR2: LNHDA, SQIVND (reference sequence). Trimming took off 5 bases at V and 3 bases at J, with 14 bases between the two ends. CDR3 in amino acids: CASSPITLLNQPQHF. The CDR3 nucleotides are TGTGCCAGTAGTCCTATTACGTTACTCAATCAGCCCCAGCATTTT.

The CDR3 spells CASSSRGEGNYGYTF. In nucleotides, the CDR3 is TGCGCCAGCAGTTCCCGGGGGGAAGGGAACTATGGCTACACCTTC. V usage is TRBV5-1 and J usage is TRBJ1-2; tentatively, D is TRBD1 (5 bases). Trimming stripped 5 bases from V and 2 bases from J, with 16 bases between. Germline-derived CDR1 and CDR2 are SGHRS and YFSETQ. The CDR3 runs to 15 residues.

The V and J genes are TRBV27 and TRBJ1-2; weak D call: TRBD1 (5 bases). The CDR3 is 15 amino acids. Trimming shortened V by 2 bases and J by 4 bases, and 14 bases separated the two germline ends. CDR1 and CDR2 from the germline V gene are MNHEY and SMNVEV (reference sequence). The CDR3 spells CASSLLGDSPYGYTF. The CDR3, as DNA: TGTGCCAGCAGTTTACTCGGCGACAGCCCCTATGGCTACACCTTC.

This chain joins TRBV6-5 and TRBJ1-1; 7 positions agree with TRBD1. Germline values: CDR1 MNHEY, CDR2 SVGAGI. After removal of 2 bases from V and 12 bases from J, the junction contained 6 bases not matched to a gene. The CDR3 is 12 amino acids. CDR3 in amino acids: CASSYPTGHTFF. The CDR3, as DNA: TGTGCCAGCAGTTACCCGACAGGGCATACTTTCTTT.

The chain carries TRBV5-1 and TRBJ2-1; D perhaps matches TRBD2 (5 bases). V shed 3 bases and J shed 4 bases, with 20 bases lying between them. CDR1 and CDR2 (germline): SGHRS, YFSETQ. CDR3 length: 17 amino acids. The CDR3 sequence: CASSSTGVSTIYNEQFF. In DNA form, the CDR3 reads TGCGCCAGCAGCTCCACCGGGGTCAGCACCATTTACAATGAGCAGTTCTTC.

The chain combines TRBV13 with TRBJ2-2, with D hard to call. Trimming cost V 3 bases and J 8 bases, with 10 bases left between them. Looked up from germline, CDR1 is PRHDT and CDR2 is FYEKMQ (reference sequence). The CDR3 contains 13 residues. The CDR3 DNA follows: TGTGCCAGCAGCTTCCCGGGTTTGGGGGAGCTGTTTTTT. Residues: CASSFPGLGELFF.

This chain connects TRBV23-1 to TRBJ2-3; D possibly corresponds to TRBD1 (5 bases). TRBV23-1 is known as an ORF, though its function is uncertain. CDR3 length: 15 amino acids. V was trimmed by 11 bases and J by 2 bases, leaving 20 bases between them. The CDR3 is CALAPQGLTTDTQYF. The CDR3 region has the DNA TGCGCCCTTGCCCCCCAGGGTCTTACCACAGATACGCAGTATTTT.

The CDR3 DNA is TGTGCCAGCAGCTTAGGGGACACTGGAAACACCATATATTTT. Amino acid sequence: CASSLGDTGNTIYF. The V call is TRBV7-8, the J call TRBJ1-3, with D perhaps TRBD1 (6 bases). Trimming took 1 base from V and 2 from J, leaving 6 bases between them. The CDR3 is 14 amino acids. The V gene's germline CDR1 is SGHVS and CDR2 FQNEAQ.

The chain has TRBV27 and TRBJ2-1; 8 bases map to TRBD1. CDR1 and CDR2 from the germline V gene are MNHEY and SMNVEV (reference sequence). V lost 6 bases, J lost 8 bases, and 15 bases stayed unmatched. The CDR3 covers 16 residues. This CDR3 reads CASSRRRTGPWDEQFF. Here the CDR3 DNA reads TGTGCCAGCAGCCGACGGAGGACAGGGCCTTGGGATGAGCAGTTCTTC.

This clone was seen a few times. V usage is TRBV5-1 and J usage is TRBJ2-3; the D gene is possibly TRBD1 (6 bases). Trimming shortened V by 1 base and J by 2 bases, and 11 bases separated the two germline ends. Germline V gene sequence: CDR1 SGHRS, CDR2 YFSETQ. This CDR3 contains 15 residues. CDR3 in DNA: TGCGCCAGCAGCTTGTCCACAGGGAACACAGATACGCAGTATTTT. Translating gives CASSLSTGNTDTQYF.

The J gene is TRBJ1-1, the V gene TRBV15; maybe TRBD1 (5 bases). Germline CDR1 and CDR2: LNHNV and YYDKDF (reference sequence). V dropped 11 bases and J dropped 4 bases, with 23 bases sitting between them. The CDR3 loop spans 15 amino acids. For the CDR3, the DNA is TGTGCCGCGCGGAATGGGGTGGGGCTGGGCACTGAAGCTTTCTTT. Amino acid sequence: CAARNGVGLGTEAFF.

This sequence joins TRBV28 and TRBJ2-7; 7 positions agree with TRBD1. The CDR3 extends over 13 amino acids. J gave up 5 bases and V 5 bases, and 6 bases lay outside the gene matches. CDR1 is MDHEN, CDR2 SYDVKM, per germline. The CDR3 DNA reads as TGTGCCAGCAGTCCGACAGGGACGCACGAGCAGTACTTC. It specifies CASSPTGTHEQYF. The full variable domain, rest sourced from reference TRBV28 and TRBJ2-7, is DVKVTQSSRYLVKRTGEKVFLECVQDMDHENMFWYRQDPGLGLRLIYFSYDVKMKEKGDIPEGYSVSREKKERFSLILESASTNQTSMYLCASSPTGTHEQYFGPGTRLTVT.

J is TRBJ1-4 and V is TRBV6-1; D ambiguous. CDR3 length: 13 residues. Trimming pared 8 bases from V and 10 bases from J, leaving 17 bases between. The germline gives CDR1 MNHNS, CDR2 SASEGT. CDR3 in amino acids: CASGLHTLGKLFF. In DNA form, the CDR3 reads TGTGCCAGCGGACTACACACCTTGGGAAAACTGTTTTTT.

The rearrangement joins TRBV28 to TRBJ1-2, with TRBD1 matching 7 bases. J gave up 6 bases and V 5 bases, and 12 bases lay outside the gene matches. The germline V gene has CDR1 MDHEN and CDR2 SYDVKM. This CDR3 contains 15 residues. CDR3 in amino acids: CASSRPDRVPDGYTF. The DNA of the CDR3 is TGTGCCAGCAGTCGCCCTGACAGGGTGCCCGATGGCTACACCTTC.

The rearrangement links TRBV6-5 to TRBJ1-4; 8 nucleotides align to TRBD1. This CDR3 has 14 amino acids. J was trimmed by 8 bases and V by 4 bases; bases with no gene match: 6. Germline CDR1 MNHEY, CDR2 SVGAGI. The CDR3 nucleotides read TGTGCCAGCAGTTGGACAGGGTTTAAGGAAAAACTGTTTTTT. Its protein is CASSWTGFKEKLFF.

This chain links TRBV5-8 with TRBJ1-6; the match to TRBD1 covers 7 bases. The trim removed 4 bases at V and 8 bases at J, leaving 9 bases unmatched. CDR1 and CDR2 (germline): SGHTS, YDEGEE. This CDR3 comprises 15 residues. The CDR3 DNA is TGTGCCAGCAGCGGGACGACAGACAGGGATTCACCCCTCCACTTT. Residues: CASSGTTDRDSPLHF. Supplemented by reference TRBV5-8 and TRBJ1-6, the full variable domain reads EAGVTQSPTHLIKTRGQQATLRCSPISGHTSVYWYQQALGLGLQFLLWYDEGEERNRGNFPPRFSGRQFPNYSSELNVNALELEDSALYLCASSGTTDRDSPLHFGNGTRLTVT.

The V call is TRBV7-2, the J call TRBJ2-7; 9 positions match TRBD1. The length of the CDR3 is 14 residues. The germline V gene encodes CDR1 SGHTA and CDR2 FQGNSA. V dropped 4 bases and J dropped 6; count of bases not matched to a gene: 7. The CDR3 is CASSYPGQGREQYF. The CDR3 DNA follows: TGTGCCAGCAGCTATCCGGGACAGGGTCGCGAGCAGTACTTC.

The genes are TRBV9 and TRBJ2-3; D may be TRBD2 (6 bases). The CDR3 loop spans 13 amino acids. Germline lookup yields CDR1 SGDLS and CDR2 YYNGEE. V was pared by 4 bases and J by 2 bases, with 8 bases between. DNA of the CDR3: TGTGCCAGCAGCACTAGCCACACAGATACGCAGTATTTT. This sequence encodes CASSTSHTDTQYF.

This sequence joins TRBV5-1 and TRBJ2-6; tentative D call: TRBD1 (5 bases). V lost 5 bases and J 3 bases, leaving 12 bases between the germline ends. CDR1 and CDR2 (germline): SGHRS, YFSETQ. This CDR3 spans 15 amino acids. CDR3 sequence reads: CASRLGVGGANVLTF. DNA for the CDR3: TGCGCCAGCAGATTAGGGGTCGGTGGGGCCAACGTCCTGACTTTC.

The chain couples TRBV6-1 to TRBJ2-1; 10 positions agree with TRBD1. With 8 bases clipped from V and 9 bases from J, the junction kept 10 bases outside the gene matches. CDR3 size: 14 residues. Germline-derived CDR1 and CDR2 are MNHNS and SASEGT. The DNA for the CDR3 is TGTGCCAGCCAAAGGGACAGGGGTGAGTCTGAGCAGTTCTTC. Protein product: CASQRDRGESEQFF.

The genes are TRBV6-5 and TRBJ1-2, with D unclear. Trimming shortened V by 0 bases and J by 6 bases, and 8 bases separated the two germline ends. CDR1 and CDR2 (germline): MNHEY, SVGAGI. The CDR3 sequence is 13 residues long. CDR3 nucleotide sequence: TGTGCCAGCAGTTACTCGTCGGGGAATGGCTACACCTTC. This encodes CASSYSSGNGYTF.

In this sample, this clone turned up a few times. The chain combines TRBV2 with TRBJ2-5, with D possibly matching TRBD2 (6 bases). The V end lost 8 bases, the J end lost 5 bases, and 12 bases lay between the germline ends. Germline CDR1 and CDR2: SNHLY and FYNNEI. The CDR3 covers 12 residues. The CDR3 nucleotides read TGTGCCAGCGGCAGGACTATCGAGACCCAGTACTTC. This translates into CASGRTIETQYF.

This clone was detected only once. The V call is TRBV27, the J call TRBJ1-4; maybe TRBD1 (5 bases). V lost 0 bases, J lost 5 bases, and 10 bases lay in between. Germline V CDR1 and CDR2: MNHEY, SMNVEV (reference sequence). The CDR3 length is 15 residues. The CDR3 bases are TGTGCCAGCAGTTTATCGGGGGGGGTGAATGAAAAACTGTTTTTT. Protein sequence: CASSLSGGVNEKLFF.

This clone turned up a few times. V is TRBV6-1 and J is TRBJ1-2; 7 positions match TRBD1. This CDR3 spans 13 amino acids. After removal of 11 bases from V and 8 bases from J, the junction contained 14 bases not matched to a gene. Germline V gene lookup returns CDR1 MNHNS and CDR2 SASEGT. Written as DNA, the CDR3 is TGTGCCGGGAGACAGGGATCGACGGGCGGCTACACCTTC. This codes for CAGRQGSTGGYTF.

The V call is TRBV6-5, the J call TRBJ2-7; 10 nucleotides match TRBD2. Germline V lookup: CDR1 MNHEY, CDR2 SVGAGI. CDR3 length: 15 residues. Unmatched junction bases numbered 6, after V lost 5 bases and J lost 2 bases. CDR3 amino acids: CASSAIAGGTYEQYF. The CDR3 DNA is TGTGCCAGCAGTGCGATAGCGGGGGGAACCTACGAGCAGTACTTC.

The chain joins TRBV19 to TRBJ2-6; TRBD1 is a possible D gene (6 bases). Between the trimmed V and J ends, which lost 9 bases and 2 bases, there was a span of 14 bases. The CDR3 totals 15 residues. The germline V gene encodes CDR1 LNHDA and CDR2 SQIVND (reference sequence). The chain's CDR3 is CASCRGTTGANVLTF. CDR3 coding DNA: TGTGCCAGCTGCAGGGGAACTACTGGGGCCAACGTCCTGACTTTC.

The chain is built from TRBV29-1 and TRBJ2-1, with TRBD2 as a possible D gene (6 bases). V was shortened by 3 bases and J by 2 bases, with 11 bases between the two germline ends. The CDR3 totals 14 residues. CDR1 SQVTM and CDR2 ANQGSEA come from the germline V gene. This CDR3 is CSVDGGVTYNEQFF. Written as DNA, the CDR3 is TGCAGCGTTGATGGAGGGGTGACCTACAATGAGCAGTTCTTC.

The V and J genes are TRBV2 and TRBJ2-7; 12 nucleotides match TRBD1. CDR1 is SNHLY and CDR2 is FYNNEI in the germline V gene. V dropped 8 bases and J dropped 5; count of bases not matched to a gene: 4. The CDR3 sequence is 13 residues long. The CDR3 nucleotides are TGTGCCAGCGTCCGGGACAGGGGGCACGAGCAGTACTTC. As protein: CASVRDRGHEQYF.

The CDR3 protein is CASKEDTPYNEQFF. The CDR3 coding sequence is TGTGCCAGCAAAGAGGACACACCCTACAATGAGCAGTTCTTC. This chain links TRBV2 with TRBJ2-1; maybe TRBD1 (5 bases). V lost 7 bases, J lost 2 bases, and 12 bases lay in between. From germline, CDR1 is SNHLY and CDR2 FYNNEI. The CDR3 length is 14 residues.